This note documents a single T cell receptor beta chain sequence. The antigen is undetermined. These data originate in a study of beta chain features in type 1 diabetes. Findings and limits, study-wide: TCRB CDR3s from Type 1 diabetes patients were moderately but significantly shorter in all four CD4+ subsets.

The sequenced template was cDNA made from the entire isolated RNA. TCRdb keeps only in-frame clones here, not all; method: immunoSEQ multiplex PCR. The data hold about 660,000 clones, with over 11% observed a single time. Germline V gene sequence: CDR1 GTSNPN, CDR2 SVGIG (reference sequence). This CDR3 comprises 13 residues. Trimming took off 4 bases at V and 3 bases at J, with 9 bases between the two ends. The source material was naive CD4+ T cells from blood. The sequence was obtained from a man younger than 30 with type 1 diabetes. The chain joins TRBV30 to TRBJ2-2; a possible D gene is TRBD1 (5 bases). The CDR3 loop is CAWKGWDTGELFF. CDR3 nucleotide sequence: TGTGCCTGGAAGGGGTGGGACACCGGGGAGCTGTTTTTT.